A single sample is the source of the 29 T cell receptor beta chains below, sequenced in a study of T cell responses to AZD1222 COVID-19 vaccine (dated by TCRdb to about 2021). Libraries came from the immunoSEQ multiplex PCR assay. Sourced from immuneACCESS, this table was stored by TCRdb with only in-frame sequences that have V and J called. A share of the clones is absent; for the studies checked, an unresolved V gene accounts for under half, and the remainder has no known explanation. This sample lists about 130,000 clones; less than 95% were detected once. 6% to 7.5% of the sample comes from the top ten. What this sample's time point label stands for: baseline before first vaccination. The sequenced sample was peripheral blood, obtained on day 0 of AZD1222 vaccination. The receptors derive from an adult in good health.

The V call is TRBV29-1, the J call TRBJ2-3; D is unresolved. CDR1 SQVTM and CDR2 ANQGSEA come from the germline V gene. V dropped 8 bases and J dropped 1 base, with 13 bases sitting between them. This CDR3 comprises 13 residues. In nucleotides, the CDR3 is TGCAGCTTACTTTCGTGGGGCACAGATACGCAGTATTTT. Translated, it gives CSLLSWGTDTQYF.

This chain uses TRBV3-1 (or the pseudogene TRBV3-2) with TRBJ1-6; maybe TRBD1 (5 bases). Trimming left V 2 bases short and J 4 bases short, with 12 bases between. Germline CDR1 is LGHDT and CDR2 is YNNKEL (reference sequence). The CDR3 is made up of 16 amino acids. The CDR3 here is CASSQLPAGYNSPLHF. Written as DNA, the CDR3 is TGTGCCAGCAGCCAATTGCCGGCAGGGTATAATTCACCCCTCCACTTT.

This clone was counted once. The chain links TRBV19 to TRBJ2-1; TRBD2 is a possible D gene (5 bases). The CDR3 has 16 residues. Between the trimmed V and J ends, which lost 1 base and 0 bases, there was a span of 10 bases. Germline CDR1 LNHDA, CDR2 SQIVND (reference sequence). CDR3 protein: CASSIGSRGSYNEQFF. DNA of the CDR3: TGTGCCAGTAGTATAGGGTCCCGGGGCTCCTACAATGAGCAGTTCTTC.

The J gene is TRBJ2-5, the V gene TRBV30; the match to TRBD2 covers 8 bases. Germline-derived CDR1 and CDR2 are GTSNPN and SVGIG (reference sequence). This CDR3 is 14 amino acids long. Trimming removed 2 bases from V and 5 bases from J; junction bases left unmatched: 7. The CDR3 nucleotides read TGTGCCTGGAGTCGTACTAGCGGTAGGGAGACCCAGTACTTC. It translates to CAWSRTSGRETQYF.

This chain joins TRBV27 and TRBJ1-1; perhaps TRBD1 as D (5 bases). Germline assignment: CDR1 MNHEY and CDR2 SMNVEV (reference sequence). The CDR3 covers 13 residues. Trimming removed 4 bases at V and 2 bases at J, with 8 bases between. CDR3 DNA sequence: TGTGCCAGCAGTTACGGGGGAAACACTGAAGCTTTCTTT. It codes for CASSYGGNTEAFF.

This CDR3 reads CASSIDTRGDQPQHF. For the CDR3, the DNA is TGTGCCAGTAGTATAGATACGCGCGGGGATCAGCCCCAGCATTTT. This chain uses TRBV19 with TRBJ1-5; D is uncertain. The length of the CDR3 is 15 residues. Germline V gives CDR1 LNHDA, CDR2 SQIVND (reference sequence). V lost 0 bases, J lost 5 bases, and 11 bases lay in between.

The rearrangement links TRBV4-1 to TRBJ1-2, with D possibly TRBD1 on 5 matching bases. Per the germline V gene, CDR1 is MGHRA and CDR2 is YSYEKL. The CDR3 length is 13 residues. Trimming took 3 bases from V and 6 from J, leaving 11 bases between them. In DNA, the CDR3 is TGCGCCAGCAGCCACATCCAGGGCGATGGCTACACCTTC. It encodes CASSHIQGDGYTF.

The CDR3 nucleotides read TGTGCCAGCAGTCCCTCGGCTGGCAATCAGCCCCAGCATTTT. It is translated as CASSPSAGNQPQHF. The chain has TRBV6-5 and TRBJ1-5; D remains ambiguous. The CDR3 covers 14 residues. Germline CDR1 MNHEY, CDR2 SVGAGI. V was clipped by 5 bases and J by 2 bases, with 10 bases between them.

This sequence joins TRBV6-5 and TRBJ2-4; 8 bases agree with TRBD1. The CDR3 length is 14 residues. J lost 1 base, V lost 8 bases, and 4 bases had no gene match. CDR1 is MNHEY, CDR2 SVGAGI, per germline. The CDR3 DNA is TGTGCCAGCCGACAGGGGTTGGCCAAAAACATTCAGTACTTC. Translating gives CASRQGLAKNIQYF.

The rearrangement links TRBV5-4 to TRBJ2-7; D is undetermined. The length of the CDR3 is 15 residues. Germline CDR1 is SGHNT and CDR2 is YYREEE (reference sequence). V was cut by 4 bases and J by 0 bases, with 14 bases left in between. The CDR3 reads CASSDLSVSSYEQYF. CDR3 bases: TGTGCCAGCAGCGATTTGTCAGTCAGCTCCTACGAGCAGTACTTC.

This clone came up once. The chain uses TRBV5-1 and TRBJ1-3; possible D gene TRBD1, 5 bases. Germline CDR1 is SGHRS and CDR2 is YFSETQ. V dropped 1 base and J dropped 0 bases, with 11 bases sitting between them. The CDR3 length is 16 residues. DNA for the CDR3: TGCGCCAGCAGCTTGAGAGGACAAAGCTCTGGAAACACCATATATTTT. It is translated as CASSLRGQSSGNTIYF.

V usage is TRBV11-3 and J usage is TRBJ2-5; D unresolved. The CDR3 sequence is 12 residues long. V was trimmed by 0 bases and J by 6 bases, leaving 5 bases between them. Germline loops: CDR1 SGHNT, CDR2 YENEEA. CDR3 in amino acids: CASSLDHQTQYF. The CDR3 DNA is TGTGCCAGCAGCTTAGATCACCAGACCCAGTACTTC.

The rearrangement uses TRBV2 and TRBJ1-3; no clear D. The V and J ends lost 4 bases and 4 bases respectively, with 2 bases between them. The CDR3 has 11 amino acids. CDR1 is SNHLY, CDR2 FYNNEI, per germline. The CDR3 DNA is TGTGCCAGCAGTGTAGGAAACACCATATATTTT. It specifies CASSVGNTIYF.

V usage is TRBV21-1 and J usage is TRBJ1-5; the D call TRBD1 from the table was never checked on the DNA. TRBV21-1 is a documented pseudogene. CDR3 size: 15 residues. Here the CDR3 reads CASSPTVPSNQPQHF. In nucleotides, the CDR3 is TGTGCCAGCAGCCCGACAGTCCCTAGCAATCAGCCCCAGCATTTT.

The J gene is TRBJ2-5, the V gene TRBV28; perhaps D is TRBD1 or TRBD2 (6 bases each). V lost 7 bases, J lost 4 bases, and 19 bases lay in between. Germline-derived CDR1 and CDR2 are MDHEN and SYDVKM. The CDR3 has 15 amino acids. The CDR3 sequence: CASTRLLGGAETQYF. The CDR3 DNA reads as TGTGCCAGCACCCGACTGCTCGGGGGCGCAGAGACCCAGTACTTC.

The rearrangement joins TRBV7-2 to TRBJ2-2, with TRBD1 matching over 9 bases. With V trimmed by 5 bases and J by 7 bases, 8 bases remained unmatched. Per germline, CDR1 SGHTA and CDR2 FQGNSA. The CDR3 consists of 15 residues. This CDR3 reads CASSTHGQGNGELFF. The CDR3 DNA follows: TGTGCCAGCAGCACCCATGGACAGGGGAACGGGGAGCTGTTTTTT.

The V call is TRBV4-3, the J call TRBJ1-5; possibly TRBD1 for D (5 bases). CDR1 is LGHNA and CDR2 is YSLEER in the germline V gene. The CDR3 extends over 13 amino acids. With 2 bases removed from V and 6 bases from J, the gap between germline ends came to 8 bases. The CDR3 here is CASSQKRGQPQHF. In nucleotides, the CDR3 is TGCGCCAGCAGCCAAAAAAGGGGTCAGCCCCAGCATTTT.

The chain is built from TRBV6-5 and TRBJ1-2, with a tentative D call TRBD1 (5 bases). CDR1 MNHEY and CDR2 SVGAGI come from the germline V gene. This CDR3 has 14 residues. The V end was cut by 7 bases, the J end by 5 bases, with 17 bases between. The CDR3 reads CASTEGRGGYGYTF. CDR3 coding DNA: TGTGCCAGCACCGAGGGGAGGGGTGGATATGGCTACACCTTC.

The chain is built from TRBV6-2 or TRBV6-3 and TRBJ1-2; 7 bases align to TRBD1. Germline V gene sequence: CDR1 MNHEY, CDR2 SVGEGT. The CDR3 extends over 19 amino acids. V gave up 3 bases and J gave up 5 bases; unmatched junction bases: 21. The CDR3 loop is CASSYRPTSSTGRRYGYTF. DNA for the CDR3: TGTGCCAGCAGTTATCGCCCAACCTCTTCGACAGGGAGAAGATATGGCTACACCTTC.

CDR3 bases: TGTGCCAGCAGCGTAGACGGGGGGGCGGCAGATACGCAGTATTTT. Translated, it gives CASSVDGGAADTQYF. This chain connects TRBV9 to TRBJ2-3, with TRBD2 matching over 8 bases. CDR1 and CDR2 from the germline V gene are SGDLS and YYNGEE. The CDR3 spans 15 residues. Trimming cost V 0 bases and J 4 bases; bases outside gene matches: 4.

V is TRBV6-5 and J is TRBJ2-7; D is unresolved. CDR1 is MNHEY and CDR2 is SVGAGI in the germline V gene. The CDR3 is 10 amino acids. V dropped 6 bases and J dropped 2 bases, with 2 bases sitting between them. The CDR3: CASSPYEQYF. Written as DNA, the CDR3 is TGTGCCAGCAGCCCCTACGAGCAGTACTTC.

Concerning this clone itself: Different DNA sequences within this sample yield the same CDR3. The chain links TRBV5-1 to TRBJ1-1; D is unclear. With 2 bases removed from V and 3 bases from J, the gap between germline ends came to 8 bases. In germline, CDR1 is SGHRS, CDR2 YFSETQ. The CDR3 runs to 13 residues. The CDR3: CASSFGGDTEAFF. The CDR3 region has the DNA TGCGCCAGCAGCTTTGGTGGTGACACTGAAGCTTTCTTT.

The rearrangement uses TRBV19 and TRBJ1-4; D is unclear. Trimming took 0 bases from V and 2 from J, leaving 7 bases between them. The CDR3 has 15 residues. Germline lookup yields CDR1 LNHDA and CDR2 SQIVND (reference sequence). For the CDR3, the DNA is TGTGCCAGTAGTATAGAGGGGTTCACTAATGAAAAACTGTTTTTT. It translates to CASSIEGFTNEKLFF.

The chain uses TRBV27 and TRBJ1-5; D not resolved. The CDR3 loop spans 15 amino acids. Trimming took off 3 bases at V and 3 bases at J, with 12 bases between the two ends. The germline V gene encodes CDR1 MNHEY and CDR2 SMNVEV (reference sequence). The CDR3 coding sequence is TGTGCCAGCAGTTTTTCGGGAAAAATCAATCAGCCCCAGCATTTT. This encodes CASSFSGKINQPQHF.

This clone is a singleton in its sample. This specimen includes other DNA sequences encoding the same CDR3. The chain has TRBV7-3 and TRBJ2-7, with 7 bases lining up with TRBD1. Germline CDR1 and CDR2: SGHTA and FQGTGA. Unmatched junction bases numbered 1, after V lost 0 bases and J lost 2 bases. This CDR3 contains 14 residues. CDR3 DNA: TGTGCCAGCAGCTTAACAGGGGGCACCTACGAGCAGTACTTC. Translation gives CASSLTGGTYEQYF. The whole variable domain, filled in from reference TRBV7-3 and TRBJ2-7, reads GAGVSQTPSNKVTEKGKYVELRCDPISGHTALYWYRQSLGQGPEFLIYFQGTGAADDSGLPNDRFFAVRPEGSVSTLKIQRTERGDSAVYLCASSLTGGTYEQYFGPGTRLTVT.

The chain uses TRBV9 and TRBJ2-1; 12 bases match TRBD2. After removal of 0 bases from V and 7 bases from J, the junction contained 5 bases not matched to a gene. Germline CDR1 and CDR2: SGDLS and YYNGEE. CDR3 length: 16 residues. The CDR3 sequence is CASSVAPSGGANEQFF. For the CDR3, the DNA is TGTGCCAGCAGCGTAGCCCCTAGCGGGGGGGCGAATGAGCAGTTCTTC.

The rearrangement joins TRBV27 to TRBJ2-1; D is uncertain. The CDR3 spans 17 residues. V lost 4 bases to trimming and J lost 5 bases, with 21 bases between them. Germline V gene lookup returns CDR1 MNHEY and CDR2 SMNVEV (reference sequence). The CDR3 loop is CASSYGHPAERNNEQFF. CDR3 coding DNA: TGTGCCAGCAGTTATGGTCACCCGGCAGAGAGGAACAATGAGCAGTTCTTC.

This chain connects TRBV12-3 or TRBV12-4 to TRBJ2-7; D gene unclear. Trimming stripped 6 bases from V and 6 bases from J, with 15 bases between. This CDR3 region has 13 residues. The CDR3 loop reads CASSRALAGEQYF. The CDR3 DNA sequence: TGTGCCAGCAGCCGGGCGCTGGCTGGCGAGCAGTACTTC.

The CDR3 coding sequence is TGTGCCAGCAGCTTAACCTACGAGCAGTACTTC. Its translation: CASSLTYEQYF. This sequence joins TRBV11-2 and TRBJ2-7, with no clear D. V lost 2 bases to trimming and J lost 2 bases, with 1 base between them. The CDR3 consists of 11 residues. From germline, CDR1 is SGHAT and CDR2 FQNNGV.